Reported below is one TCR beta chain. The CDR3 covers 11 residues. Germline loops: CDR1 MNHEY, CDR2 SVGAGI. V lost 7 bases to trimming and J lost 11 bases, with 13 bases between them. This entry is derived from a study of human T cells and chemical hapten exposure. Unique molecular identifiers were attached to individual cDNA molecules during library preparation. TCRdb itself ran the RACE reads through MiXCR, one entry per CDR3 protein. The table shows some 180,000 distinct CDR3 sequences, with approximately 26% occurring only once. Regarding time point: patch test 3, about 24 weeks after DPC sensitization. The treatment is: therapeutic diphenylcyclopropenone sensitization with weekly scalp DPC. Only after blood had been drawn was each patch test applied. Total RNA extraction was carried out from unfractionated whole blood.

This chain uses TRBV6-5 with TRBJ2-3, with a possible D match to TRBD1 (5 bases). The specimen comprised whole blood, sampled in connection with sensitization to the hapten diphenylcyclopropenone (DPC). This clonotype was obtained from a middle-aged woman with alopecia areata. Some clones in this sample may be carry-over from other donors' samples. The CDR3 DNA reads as TGTGCCAGCAATCAGGGAACCTGGCAGTATTTT. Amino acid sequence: CASNQGTWQYF.